This entry is about one T cell receptor beta chain. Its target is unknown. Germline CDR1 reads SQVTM; CDR2 reads ANQGSEA. V was cut by 6 bases and J by 1 base, with 9 bases left in between. The CDR3 has 12 residues. These data belong to a study of identifying expanded T cells in peripheral blood. Libraries were prepared by immunoSEQ multiplex PCR; TCRdb keeps only in-frame clonotypes and omits some of them. The sample lists more than 80,000 clones; around 89% were seen once. During the collection period, no donor immune events like infections were recorded. Study-wide findings and caveats: Two-week clone count variance significantly increased as total template count grew.

This clonotype originated in a person aged 18-70 years in good health. Sample: blood. The rearrangement uses TRBV29-1 and TRBJ1-1; TRBD1 is a possible D gene (5 bases). DNA of the CDR3: TGCAGCGTCGGGGCAGCGAACACTGAAGCTTTCTTT. The encoded protein is CSVGAANTEAFF.